This T cell receptor (beta chain) was identified during a study of blood T cell repertoires in COVID-19. The wider study: The cDNA or gDNA used as material had been derived from T cells, B-cell-depleted T cells, or PBMCs.

Assay used: immunoSEQ multiplex PCR; TCRdb lists only in-frame clones, some missing. The repertoire includes over 80,000 clones, 80% to 90% of them detected once, and 17% sits in the top ten. The length of the CDR3 is 14 residues. Trimming took 3 bases from V and 7 from J, leaving 13 bases between them. Germline V gene lookup returns CDR1 MNHNS and CDR2 SASEGT. J is TRBJ1-3 and V is TRBV6-1, with D possibly TRBD1 on 5 matching bases. The specimen sequenced was peripheral blood. The receptor's source is an older woman with acute or convalescent COVID-19. CDR3 bases: TGTGCCAGCAGTGACAGGGCTAATAGTAACACCATATATTTT. This sequence encodes CASSDRANSNTIYF.